These 12 T cell receptor beta chains were sequenced from one sample in a study of cytomegalovirus exposure and HLA in healthy donors. Clones were read by immunoSEQ multiplex PCR, and TCRdb kept only the in-frame ones, dropping some. The sample comprises some 130,000 clones, just under 85% of which are singletons, and about 32% rests with the top ten. Sequencing was done on a sample of PBMCs. All receptors come from a young man in good health and CMV-seropositive.

This chain uses TRBV7-8 with TRBJ2-7, with D perhaps TRBD2 (6 bases). The V end was cut by 5 bases, the J end by 3 bases, with 17 bases between. In germline, CDR1 is SGHVS, CDR2 FQNEAQ. This CDR3 region has 15 residues. CDR3 bases: TGTGCCAGCAGCCCACCGAATAGCGGAGGCTACGAGCAGTACTTC. This codes for CASSPPNSGGYEQYF.

The chain uses TRBV4-3 and TRBJ2-3; the D gene is possibly TRBD2 (6 bases). V lost 1 base, J lost 7 bases, and 12 bases lay in between. This CDR3 region has 14 residues. Germline values: CDR1 LGHNA, CDR2 YSLEER. CDR3 region: CASSQAGDSYTQYF. The CDR3 DNA reads as TGCGCCAGCAGCCAAGCCGGGGACTCATATACGCAGTATTTT.

V gene TRBV2 combines with J gene TRBJ2-7, with TRBD2 as a possible D gene (6 bases). Per germline, CDR1 SNHLY and CDR2 FYNNEI. The CDR3 totals 13 residues. V was pared by 7 bases and J by 4 bases, with 14 bases between. For the CDR3, the DNA is TGTGCCAGCACTATGACTAGAATGTACGAGCAGTACTTC. It translates to CASTMTRMYEQYF.

The chain has TRBV2 and TRBJ2-5; 14 bases fit TRBD2. The germline V gene encodes CDR1 SNHLY and CDR2 FYNNEI. The junction had 10 bases not matched to a gene; V was cut back by 11 bases and J by 2 bases. The CDR3 runs to 16 residues. The CDR3 sequence is CAVKGTSGSRQETQYF. CDR3 in DNA: TGTGCCGTTAAAGGGACTAGCGGGAGTCGTCAAGAGACCCAGTACTTC.

The rearrangement joins TRBV7-2 to TRBJ1-2, with D hard to call. The germline gives CDR1 SGHTA, CDR2 FQGNSA. The CDR3 length is 15 residues. V dropped 1 base and J dropped 3 bases, with 12 bases sitting between them. CDR3 protein: CASSLGTGSYYGYTF. CDR3 bases: TGTGCCAGCAGCTTAGGAACCGGGAGCTACTATGGCTACACCTTC.

The gene calls are TRBV30 and TRBJ1-2; the match to TRBD1 covers 7 bases. J lost 6 bases, V lost 1 base, and 5 bases had no gene match. CDR3 length: 13 residues. Germline CDR1 and CDR2: GTSNPN and SVGIG (reference sequence). The CDR3 bases are TGTGCCTGGAGTGACAGGGGAGTAGATGGCTACACCTTC. Amino acids: CAWSDRGVDGYTF.

The rearrangement links TRBV7-6 to TRBJ2-1, with 9 bases that match TRBD1. Unmatched junction bases numbered 8, after V lost 5 bases and J lost 9 bases. This CDR3 region has 14 residues. The germline V gene has CDR1 SGHVS and CDR2 FNYEAQ. DNA for the CDR3: TGTGCCAGCAGCCAGAGGACAGGGGAAGGTGAGCAGTTCTTC. This gives the protein CASSQRTGEGEQFF.

This clone was observed once. The chain is built from TRBV15 and TRBJ2-2; tentative D call: TRBD1 (6 bases). Trimming took off 2 bases at V and 7 bases at J, with 14 bases between the two ends. Looked up from germline, CDR1 is LNHNV and CDR2 is YYDKDF (reference sequence). The CDR3 is made up of 15 amino acids. DNA for the CDR3: TGTGCCACCAGCAGACCTACACAGGGACGCGGGGAGCTGTTTTTT. It encodes CATSRPTQGRGELFF.

This clone was seen more than once but under ten times. The chain couples TRBV6-4 to TRBJ1-1; D uncertain. Germline CDR1 is MRHNA and CDR2 is SNTAGT. Trimming stripped 5 bases from V and 2 bases from J, with 9 bases between. The CDR3 totals 13 residues. CDR3: CASSREDNTEAFF. The CDR3 DNA reads as TGTGCCAGCAGTAGGGAGGACAACACTGAAGCTTTCTTT.

The chain uses TRBV11-2 and TRBJ1-2; 11 bases map to TRBD1. The length of the CDR3 is 17 residues. The trim removed 6 bases at V and 1 base at J, leaving 10 bases unmatched. CDR1 SGHAT and CDR2 FQNNGV come from the germline V gene. The CDR3 DNA reads TGTGCCAGCAGTTTGGACAGGGGGCAAAGCCTTAACTATGGCTACACCTTC. This translates into CASSLDRGQSLNYGYTF.

This clone turned up a few times. The V gene is TRBV14, the J gene TRBJ1-1; 10 nucleotides align to TRBD1. J was trimmed by 1 base and V by 4 bases; bases with no gene match: 6. Per the germline V gene, CDR1 is SGHDN and CDR2 is FVKESK. The CDR3 length is 16 residues. The CDR3 bases are TGTGCCAGCAGCCCGGGGACAGGGGCGGAGAACACTGAAGCTTTCTTT. It is translated as CASSPGTGAENTEAFF.

The rearrangement uses TRBV28 and TRBJ2-7, with D possibly TRBD2 on 5 matching bases. The germline V gene encodes CDR1 MDHEN and CDR2 SYDVKM. V was clipped by 6 bases and J by 0 bases, with 15 bases between them. This CDR3 has 15 residues. For the CDR3, the DNA is TGTGCCAGCAGCCCTCCCGGACTGGACTCCTACGAGCAGTACTTC. Protein sequence: CASSPPGLDSYEQYF.